Many counts were recorded for the clone carrying this TCR beta chain. The sample is drawn from a study of T-cell reconstitution after alpha-beta-depleted transplantation in children. V was cut by 4 bases and J by 8 bases, with 11 bases left in between. The germline gives CDR1 MNHEY, CDR2 SMNVEV (reference sequence). This CDR3 comprises 12 residues. Preparing the TCRbeta library involved the use of unique molecular identifiers. TCRdb reprocessed the PCR reads via MiXCR and lists one record per CDR3 protein. The sample holds 83,000 or so distinct CDR3 sequences, 6.5% to 8.5% seen once. The genes are TRBV27 and TRBJ2-5; TRBD1 or TRBD2 may be the D gene (5 bases each). This specimen was PBMCs from the stem cell graft donor, taken from the stem cell graft. This receptor was identified in a human donor who donated a stem cell graft to a child with congenital amegakaryocytic thrombocytopenia. CDR3 residues: CASSSGSLTQYF. The DNA of the CDR3 is TGTGCCAGCAGTTCAGGGAGTTTAACCCAGTACTTC.